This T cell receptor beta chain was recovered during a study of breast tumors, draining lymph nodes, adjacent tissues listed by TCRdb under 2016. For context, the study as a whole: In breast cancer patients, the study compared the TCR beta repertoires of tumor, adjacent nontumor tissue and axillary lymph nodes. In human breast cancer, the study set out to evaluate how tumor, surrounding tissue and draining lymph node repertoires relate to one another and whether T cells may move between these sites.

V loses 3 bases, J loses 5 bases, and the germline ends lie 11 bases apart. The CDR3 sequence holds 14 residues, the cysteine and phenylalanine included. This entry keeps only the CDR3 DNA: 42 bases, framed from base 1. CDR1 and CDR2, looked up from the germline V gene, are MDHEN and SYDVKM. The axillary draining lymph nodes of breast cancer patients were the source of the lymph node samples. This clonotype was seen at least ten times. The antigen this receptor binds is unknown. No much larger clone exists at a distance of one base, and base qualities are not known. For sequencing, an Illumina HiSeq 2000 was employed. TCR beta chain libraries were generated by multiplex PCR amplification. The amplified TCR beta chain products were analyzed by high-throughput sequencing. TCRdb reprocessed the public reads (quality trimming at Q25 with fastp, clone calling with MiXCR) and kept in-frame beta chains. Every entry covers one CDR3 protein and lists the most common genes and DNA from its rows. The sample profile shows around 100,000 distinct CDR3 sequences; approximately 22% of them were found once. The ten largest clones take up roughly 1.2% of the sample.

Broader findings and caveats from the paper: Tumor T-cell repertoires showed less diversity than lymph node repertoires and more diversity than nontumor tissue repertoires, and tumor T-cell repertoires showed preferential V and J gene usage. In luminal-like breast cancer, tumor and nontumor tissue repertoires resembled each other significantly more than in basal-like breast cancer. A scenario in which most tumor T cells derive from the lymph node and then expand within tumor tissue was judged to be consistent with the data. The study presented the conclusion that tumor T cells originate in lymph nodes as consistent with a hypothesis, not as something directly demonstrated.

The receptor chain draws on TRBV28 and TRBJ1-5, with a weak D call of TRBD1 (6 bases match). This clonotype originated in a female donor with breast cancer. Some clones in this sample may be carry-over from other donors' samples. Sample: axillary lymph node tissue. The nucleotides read TGTGCCAGCAGTTTCGGCAGGGGCTATCAGCCCCAGCATTTT. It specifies CASSFGRGYQPQHF.